This TCR beta chain emerged from a study of blood T cells in healthy people across ages. This clonotype has just one count. This may be a read error: a much more frequent sequence differs by one nucleotide. Losses at the gene ends were 4 bases for V and 0 bases for J; bases not matched to a gene: 4. The CDR3 totals 14 residues. Germline-derived CDR1 and CDR2 are SGHRS and YFSETQ. A second roughly 6 to 12 cycle PCR used barcoded and J-beta primers. Every molecule of cDNA carried a tag from a template-switch adaptor with 12 random nucleotides. TCRdb reprocessed the 5' RACE reads with MiXCR, giving one entry per CDR3 protein. The table has around 1,700,000 distinct CDR3 sequences, roughly 30% seen once.

The source material was blood. The sequence was obtained from a woman in her thirties in good health. The J gene is TRBJ2-7, the V gene TRBV5-1; TRBD2 matches at 7 bases. CDR3 loop: CASSIGTTSYEQYF. The DNA of the CDR3 is TGCGCCAGCAGCATCGGGACTACCTCCTACGAGCAGTACTTC.